This is a list of T cell receptor beta chains from one sample in a study of human T cells and chemical hapten exposure. TCRdb independently ran MiXCR on the RACE reads; one entry per CDR3 protein. There are some 79,000 distinct CDR3 sequences in the sample; 8% to 13% occur only once, and 5% lies in the top ten. The specimen comprised whole blood, sampled in connection with sensitization to the hapten diphenylcyclopropenone (DPC). These receptor sequences come from a woman between 45 and 65 years old with alopecia areata. Some clones in this sample may be carry-over from other donors' samples. Both conserved end residues are part of each CDR3. D genes are given only for firm matches. Some rows mark clone size as missing; the rest say once, few, many or name a class of expanded clone.

>15|TRBJ1-5|TRBD1|.|TRBV3-1
TGTGCCAGCAGCCAGGGACAGGGGGGAGGGCAGCCCCAGCATTTT
CASSQGQGGGQPQHF
>16|TRBJ2-1|TRBD2|few|TRBV20-1
TGCAGTGCTCACCATTTAGCGGGAGCAAGCCACAATGAGCAGTTCTTC
CSAHHLAGASHNEQFF
>14|TRBJ1-1|.|many|TRBV10-3
TGTGCCATCAGTGAGTTTCACGGAGACACTGAAGCTTTCTTT
CAISEFHGDTEAFF
>14|TRBJ2-7|.|many|TRBV7-9
TGTGCCAGCAGCTTAGACCCAGGGGTCTACGAGCAGTACTTC
CASSLDPGVYEQYF
>13|TRBJ2-7|.|.|TRBV5-1
TGCGCCAGCAGCCTGGAAGAGGCCTACGAGCAGTACTTC
CASSLEEAYEQYF
>13|TRBJ1-1|.|many|TRBV30
TGTGCCTGGAGTGTTAAGGTAAATACTGAAGCTTTCTTT
CAWSVKVNTEAFF
>15|TRBJ1-2|.|few|TRBV12-2
TGTGCAAGTCGCTTAGCGGAGGGAAAGGCCTATGGCTACACCTTC
CASRLAEGKAYGYTF
>17|TRBJ2-5|TRBD2|few|TRBV14
TGTGCCAGCAGCCCGGGACTAGCGGGAGGGCCGAGAGAGACCCAGTACTTC
CASSPGLAGGPRETQYF
>14|TRBJ2-1|TRBD2|.|TRBV5-1
TGCGCCAGCAGCCTCGGACTAGCGGGAGACGAGCAGTTCTTC
CASSLGLAGDEQFF
>15|TRBJ1-2|.|few|TRBV20-1
TGCAGTGCTACTTCCCAGTCCTCCAGTGCCTATGGCTACACCTTC
CSATSQSSSAYGYTF
>15|TRBJ1-1|.|few|TRBV4-1
TGCGCCAGCAGCCAAGAGTCCAGGAGGAGGGCTGAAGCTTTCTTT
CASSQESRRRAEAFF
>16|TRBJ1-1|TRBD1|many|TRBV7-2
TGTGCCAGCAGCTCCAGTTTTGGACAGGGAAACACTGAAGCTTTCTTT
CASSSSFGQGNTEAFF
>15|TRBJ2-3|.|many|TRBV28
TGTGCCAGCAGTTTATCCGGGAAACCACAGACTATGCAGTATTTT
CASSLSGKPQTMQYF
>16|TRBJ2-3|.|.|TRBV9
TGTGCCAGCAGCGCCGACTCCGGGACTTTAGCAGATACGCAGTATTTT
CASSADSGTLADTQYF
>15|TRBJ2-7|.|few|TRBV7-9
TGTGCCAGCAGTCATACGGAAACGAGCTCCTACGAGCAGTACTTC
CASSHTETSSYEQYF
>16|TRBJ2-5|TRBD2|.|TRBV6-5
TGTGCCAGCAGTTACTCGGCTAGCGGATTTCAAGAGACCCAGTACTTC
CASSYSASGFQETQYF
>15|TRBJ2-1|.|.|TRBV5-4
TGTGCCAGCAGCCCGCCGGGTAGCCTAGCGAATGAGCAGTTCTTC
CASSPPGSLANEQFF
>17|TRBJ2-5|TRBD2|few|TRBV25-1
TGTGCCAGCAGGGGGACTAGCGGGAGGGCGGGAAAAGAGACCCAGTACTTC
CASRGTSGRAGKETQYF
>19|TRBJ2-1|TRBD2|few|TRBV20-1
TGCAGTGCCGACGGCGTCGGGACTAGCGGGAGTTGGTTGGCGTTTGAGCAGTTCTTC
CSADGVGTSGSWLAFEQFF
>17|TRBJ2-5|TRBD2|few|TRBV4-3
TGCGCCAGCAGCCAAGGTTATAGCGGGACCGGGGTCGAGACCCAGTACTTC
CASSQGYSGTGVETQYF
>13|TRBJ2-5|.|few|TRBV7-8
TGTGCCAGCAGCAAGGGACACCGGGAGACCCAGTACTTC
CASSKGHRETQYF
>15|TRBJ1-1|.|.|TRBV7-6
TGTGTCAGCAGCTTAGCGCAGGGAGGATACACTGAAGCTTTCTTT
CVSSLAQGGYTEAFF
>19|TRBJ1-2|TRBD1|.|TRBV12-3/TRBV12-4
TGTGCCAGCACCAGACTTCGACAGGGATTATGGCTTCGGTCGTCGGTCTACACCTTC
CASTRLRQGLWLRSSVYTF
>13|TRBJ2-1|TRBD2|few|TRBV12-3/TRBV12-4
TGTGCCAGCAGTCCGGGGACTAGCGATGAGCAGTTCTTC
CASSPGTSDEQFF